The entry below gives a single T cell receptor beta chain sequence along with its context. These data originate in a study of T cell changes during pregnancy in multiple sclerosis. Libraries were prepared by immunoSEQ multiplex PCR; TCRdb keeps only in-frame clonotypes and omits some of them. The sample contains 35,000 or so clones, around 90% of which appear only once. The clonotype originates from a female donor in good health, enrolled as a control in a pregnancy study. Sequencing used CD4+ T cells from peripheral blood mononuclear cells, obtained after pregnancy.

CDR3 region: CASSLGQNSPLHF. CDR3 DNA sequence: TGCGCCAGCAGCTTGGGACAGAATTCACCCCTCCACTTT. J is TRBJ1-6 and V is TRBV5-1; a weak D match, TRBD1 (5 bases). The CDR3 is made up of 13 amino acids. The germline V and J ends were trimmed by 0 bases and 7 bases, with 5 bases remaining between them. Germline V gene data show CDR1 as SGHRS and CDR2 as YFSETQ.